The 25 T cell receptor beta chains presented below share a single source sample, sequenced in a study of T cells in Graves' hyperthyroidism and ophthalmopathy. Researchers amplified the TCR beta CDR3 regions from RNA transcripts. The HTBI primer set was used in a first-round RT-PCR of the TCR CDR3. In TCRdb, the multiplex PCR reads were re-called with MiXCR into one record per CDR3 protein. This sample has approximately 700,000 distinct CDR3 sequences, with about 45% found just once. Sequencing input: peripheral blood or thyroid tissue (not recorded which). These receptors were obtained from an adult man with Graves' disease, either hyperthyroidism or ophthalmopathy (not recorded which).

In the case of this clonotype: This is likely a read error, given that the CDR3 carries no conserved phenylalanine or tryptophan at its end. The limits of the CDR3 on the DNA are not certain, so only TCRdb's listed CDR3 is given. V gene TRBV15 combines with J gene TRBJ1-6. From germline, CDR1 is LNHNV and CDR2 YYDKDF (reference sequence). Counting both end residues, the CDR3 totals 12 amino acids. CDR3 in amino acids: CATSRDRGPPHY.

Here the CDR3 DNA reads TGCAGCTCTTCAACAGGGCTCTATGGCTACACCTTC. It encodes CSSSTGLYGYTF. V is TRBV29-1 and J is TRBJ1-2; D might be TRBD1 (6 bases). CDR1 is SQVTM, CDR2 ANQGSEA, per germline. The CDR3 runs 12 residues. Trimming stripped 8 bases from V and 4 bases from J, with 14 bases between.

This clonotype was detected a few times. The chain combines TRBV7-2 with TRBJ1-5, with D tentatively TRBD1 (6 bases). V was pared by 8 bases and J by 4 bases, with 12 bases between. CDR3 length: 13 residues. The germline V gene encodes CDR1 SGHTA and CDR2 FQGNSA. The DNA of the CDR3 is TGTGCCAGCGCGGGACACAAAAATCAGCCCCAGCATTTT. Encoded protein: CASAGHKNQPQHF.

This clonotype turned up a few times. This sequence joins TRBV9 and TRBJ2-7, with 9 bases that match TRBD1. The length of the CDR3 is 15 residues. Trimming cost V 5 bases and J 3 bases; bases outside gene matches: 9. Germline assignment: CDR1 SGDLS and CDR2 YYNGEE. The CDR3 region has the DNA TGTGCCAGCAGTTATTCCGGGACAGGGTACTACGAGCAGTACTTC. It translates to CASSYSGTGYYEQYF.

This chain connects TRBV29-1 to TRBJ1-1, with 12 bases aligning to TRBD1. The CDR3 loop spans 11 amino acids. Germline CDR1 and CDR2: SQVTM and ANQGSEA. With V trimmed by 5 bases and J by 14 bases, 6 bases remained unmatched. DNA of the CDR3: TGCAGCGTTTTCCGGGACAGGGGGCCATTCTTT. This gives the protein CSVFRDRGPFF.

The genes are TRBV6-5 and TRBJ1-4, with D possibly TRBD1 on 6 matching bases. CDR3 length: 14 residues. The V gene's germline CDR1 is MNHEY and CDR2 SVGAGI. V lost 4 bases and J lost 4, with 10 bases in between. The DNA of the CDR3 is TGTGCCAGCAGTTTGCAGGGGAATAATGAAAAACTGTTTTTT. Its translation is CASSLQGNNEKLFF.

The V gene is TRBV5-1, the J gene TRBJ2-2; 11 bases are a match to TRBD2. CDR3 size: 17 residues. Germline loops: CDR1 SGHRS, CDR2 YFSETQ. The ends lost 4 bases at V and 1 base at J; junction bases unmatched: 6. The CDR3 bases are TGCGCCAGCAGCCATACACTAGCGGGGGAGAACACCGGGGAGCTGTTTTTT. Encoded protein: CASSHTLAGENTGELFF. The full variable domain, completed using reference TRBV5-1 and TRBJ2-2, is KAGVTQTPRYLIKTRGQQVTLSCSPISGHRSVSWYQQTPGQGLQFLFEYFSETQRNKGNFPGRFSGRQFSNSRSEMNVSTLELGDSALYLCASSHTLAGENTGELFFGEGSRLTVL.

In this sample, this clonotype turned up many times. The CDR3 DNA is TGTGCCACCAGCAGAGACAGGGGTTCGACTGAAGCTTTCTTT. Translation: CATSRDRGSTEAFF. The chain combines TRBV15 with TRBJ1-1, with D possibly TRBD1 on 6 matching bases. Trimming stripped 0 bases from V and 5 bases from J, with 10 bases between. Germline CDR1 reads LNHNV; CDR2 reads YYDKDF (reference sequence). The CDR3 runs 14 residues.

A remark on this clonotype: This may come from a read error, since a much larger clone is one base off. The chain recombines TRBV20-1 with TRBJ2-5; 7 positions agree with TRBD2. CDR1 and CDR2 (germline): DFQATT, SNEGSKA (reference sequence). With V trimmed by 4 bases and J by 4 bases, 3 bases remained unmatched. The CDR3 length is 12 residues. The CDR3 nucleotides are TGCAGTGCTAAGGCTAGCGGAGAGACCCAGTACTTC. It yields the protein CSAKASGETQYF.

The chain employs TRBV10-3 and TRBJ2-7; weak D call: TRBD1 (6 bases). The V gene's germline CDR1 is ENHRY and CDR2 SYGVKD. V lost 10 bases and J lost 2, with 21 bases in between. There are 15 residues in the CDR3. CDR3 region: CASSPSGTNAYEQYF. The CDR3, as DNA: TGTGCCAGCTCACCCTCCGGGACAAATGCCTACGAGCAGTACTTC.

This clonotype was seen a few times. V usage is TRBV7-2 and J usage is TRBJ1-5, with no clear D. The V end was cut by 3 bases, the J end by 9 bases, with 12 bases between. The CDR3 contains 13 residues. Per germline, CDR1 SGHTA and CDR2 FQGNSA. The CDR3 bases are TGTGCCAGCAGCTTCGGGCCCTCCGGGCCCCAGCATTTT. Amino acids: CASSFGPSGPQHF.

The CDR3 nucleotides are TGCGCCAGCAGCCCGGGACTAGCGGGATCCACAGAGACCCAGTACTTC. Amino acids: CASSPGLAGSTETQYF. The V call is TRBV4-1, the J call TRBJ2-5, with 13 nucleotides matching TRBD2. The CDR3 has 16 residues. V lost 4 bases, J lost 4 bases, and 6 bases stayed unmatched. The germline gives CDR1 MGHRA, CDR2 YSYEKL.

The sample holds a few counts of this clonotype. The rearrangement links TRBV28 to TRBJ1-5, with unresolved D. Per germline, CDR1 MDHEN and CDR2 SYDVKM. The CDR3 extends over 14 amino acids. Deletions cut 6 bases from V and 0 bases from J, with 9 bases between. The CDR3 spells CASRSGPSNQPQHF. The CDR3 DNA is TGTGCCAGCAGATCCGGACCTAGCAATCAGCCCCAGCATTTT.

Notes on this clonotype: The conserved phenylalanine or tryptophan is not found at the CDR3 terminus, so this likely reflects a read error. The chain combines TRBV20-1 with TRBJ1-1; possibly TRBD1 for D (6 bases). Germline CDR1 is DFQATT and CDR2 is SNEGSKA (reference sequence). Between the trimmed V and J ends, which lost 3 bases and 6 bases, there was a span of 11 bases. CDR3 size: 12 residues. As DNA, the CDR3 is TGCAGTGCTAGCTCCCAGGGGCCTGAAGCTTTCTCT. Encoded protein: CSASSQGPEAFS.

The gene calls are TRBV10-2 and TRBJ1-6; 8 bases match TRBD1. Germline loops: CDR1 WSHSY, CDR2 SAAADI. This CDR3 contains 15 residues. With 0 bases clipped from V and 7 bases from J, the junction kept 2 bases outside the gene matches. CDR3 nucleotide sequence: TGCGCCAGCAGTGAGTCGACAGGGGTCAATTCACCCCTCCACTTT. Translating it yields CASSESTGVNSPLHF.

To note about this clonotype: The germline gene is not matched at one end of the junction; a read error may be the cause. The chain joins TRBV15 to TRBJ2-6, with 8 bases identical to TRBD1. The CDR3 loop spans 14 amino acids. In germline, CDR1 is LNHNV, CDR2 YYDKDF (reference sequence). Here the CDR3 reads CATSIRTGGNVLTF. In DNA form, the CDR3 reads TGTGCCACCAGCATACGTACAGGGGGCAACGTCCTGACTTTC. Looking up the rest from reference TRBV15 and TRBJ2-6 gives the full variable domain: DAMVIQNPRYQVTQFGKPVTLSCSQTLNHNVMYWYQQKSSQAPKLLFHYYDKDFNNEADTPDNFQSRRPNTSFCFLDIRSPGLGDTAMYLCATSIRTGGNVLTFGAGSRLTVL.

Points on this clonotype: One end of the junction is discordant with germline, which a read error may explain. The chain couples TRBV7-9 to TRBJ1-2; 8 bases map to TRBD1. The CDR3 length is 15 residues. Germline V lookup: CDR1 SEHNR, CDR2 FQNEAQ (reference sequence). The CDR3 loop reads CANSSTGEGRYGYTF. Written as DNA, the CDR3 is TGCGCCAACAGCTCGACAGGGGAAGGGCGGTATGGCTACACCTTC.

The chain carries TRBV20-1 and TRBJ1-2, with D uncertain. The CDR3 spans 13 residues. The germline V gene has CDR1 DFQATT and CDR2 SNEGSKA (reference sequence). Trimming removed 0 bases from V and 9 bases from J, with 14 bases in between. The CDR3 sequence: CSARDTLRECYTF. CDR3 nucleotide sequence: TGCAGTGCTAGAGATACGTTGAGGGAGTGCTACACCTTC.

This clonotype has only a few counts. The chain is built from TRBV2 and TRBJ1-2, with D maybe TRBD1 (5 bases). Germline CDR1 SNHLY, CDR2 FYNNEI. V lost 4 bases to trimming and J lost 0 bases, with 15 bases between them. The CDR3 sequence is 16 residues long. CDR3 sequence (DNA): TGTGCCAGCAGTGCAGGGTTGGGGCAAACTAACTATGGCTACACCTTC. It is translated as CASSAGLGQTNYGYTF.

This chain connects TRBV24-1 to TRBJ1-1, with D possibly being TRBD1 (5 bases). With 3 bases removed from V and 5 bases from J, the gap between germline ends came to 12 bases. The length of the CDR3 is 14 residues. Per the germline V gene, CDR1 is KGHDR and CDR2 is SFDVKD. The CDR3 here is CATSDPQGGTEAFF. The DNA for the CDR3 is TGTGCCACCAGTGATCCGCAGGGCGGGACTGAAGCTTTCTTT.

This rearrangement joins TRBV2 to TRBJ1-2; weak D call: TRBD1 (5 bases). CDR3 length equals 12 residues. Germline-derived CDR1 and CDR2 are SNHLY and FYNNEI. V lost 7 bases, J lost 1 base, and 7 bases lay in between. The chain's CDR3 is CASIDSNYGYTF. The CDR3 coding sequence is TGTGCCAGCATCGACAGTAACTATGGCTACACCTTC.

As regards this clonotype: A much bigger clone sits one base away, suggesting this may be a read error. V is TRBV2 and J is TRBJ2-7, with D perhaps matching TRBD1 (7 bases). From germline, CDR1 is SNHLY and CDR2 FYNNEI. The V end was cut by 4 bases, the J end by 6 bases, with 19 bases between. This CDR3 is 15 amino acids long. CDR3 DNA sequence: TGTGCCAGCAGTGGGAGGGGGCTTGGGGAAGGCGAGCAGTACTTC. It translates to CASSGRGLGEGEQYF.

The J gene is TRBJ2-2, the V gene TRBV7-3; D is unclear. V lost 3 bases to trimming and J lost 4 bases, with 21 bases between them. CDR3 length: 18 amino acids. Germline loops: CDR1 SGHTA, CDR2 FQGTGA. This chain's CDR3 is CASSLVRGGGWGTGELFF. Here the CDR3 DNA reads TGTGCCAGCAGCTTGGTCCGTGGTGGCGGTTGGGGCACCGGGGAGCTGTTTTTT. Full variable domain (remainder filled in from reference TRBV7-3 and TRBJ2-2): GAGVSQTPSNKVTEKGKYVELRCDPISGHTALYWYRQSLGQGPEFLIYFQGTGAADDSGLPNDRFFAVRPEGSVSTLKIQRTERGDSAVYLCASSLVRGGGWGTGELFFGEGSRLTVL.

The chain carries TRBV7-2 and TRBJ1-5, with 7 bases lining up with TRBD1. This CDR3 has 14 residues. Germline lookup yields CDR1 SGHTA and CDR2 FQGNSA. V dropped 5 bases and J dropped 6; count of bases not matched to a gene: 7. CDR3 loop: CASSTRQGGQPQHF. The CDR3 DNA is TGTGCCAGCAGCACTAGACAGGGCGGTCAGCCCCAGCATTTT. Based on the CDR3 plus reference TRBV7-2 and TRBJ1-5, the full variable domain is GAGVSQSPSNKVTEKGKDVELRCDPISGHTALYWYRQSLGQGLEFLIYFQGNSAPDKSGLPSDRFSAERTGGSVSTLTIQRTQQEDSAVYLCASSTRQGGQPQHFGDGTRLSIL.

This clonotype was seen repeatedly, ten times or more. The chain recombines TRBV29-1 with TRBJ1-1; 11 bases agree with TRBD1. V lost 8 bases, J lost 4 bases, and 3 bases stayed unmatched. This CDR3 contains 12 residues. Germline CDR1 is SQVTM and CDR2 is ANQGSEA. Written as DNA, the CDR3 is TGCAGCCAGGGGACAGGGGGCACTGAAGCTTTCTTT. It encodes CSQGTGGTEAFF.